These T cell receptor beta chains were read from a single sample in a study of blood T cell repertoires in COVID-19. Here immunoSEQ multiplex PCR was the method, and the copy in TCRdb shows in-frame clones only, minus some. This table holds about 250,000 clones, approximately 80% found once. The source material was peripheral blood. These TCRs come from a woman in her 70s with acute or convalescent COVID-19. The CDR3 runs from the conserved cysteine through the conserved F or W. The order of the fields is clone size, V gene, D gene, J gene, CDR3 protein, CDR3 DNA. The D gene is left open where the match is weak. Expanded clones are given a class, and other clones once, few, many or no size at all.

abundance: -
v_gene: TRBV6-5
d_gene: -
j_gene: TRBJ1-4
CDR3aa: CASSLEAGTNEKLFF
CDR3nt: TGTGCCAGCAGCTTGGAGGCCGGCACTAATGAAAAACTGTTTTTT

abundance: -
v_gene: TRBV7-8
d_gene: -
j_gene: TRBJ2-2
CDR3aa: CASSSLGPNTGELFF
CDR3nt: TGTGCCAGCAGCTCCTTGGGGCCTAACACCGGGGAGCTGTTTTTT

abundance: -
v_gene: TRBV7-2
d_gene: -
j_gene: TRBJ1-2
CDR3aa: CASSLGLSNYGYTF
CDR3nt: TGTGCCAGCAGCTTAGGGCTTTCTAACTATGGCTACACCTTC

abundance: -
v_gene: TRBV30
d_gene: -
j_gene: TRBJ1-2
CDR3aa: CAWSDLRSYTF
CDR3nt: TGTGCCTGGAGCGACTTAAGGTCCTACACCTTC

abundance: -
v_gene: TRBV7-2
d_gene: TRBD2
j_gene: TRBJ2-7
CDR3aa: CASSRLAAQPSYEQYF
CDR3nt: TGTGCCAGCAGTCGACTAGCGGCCCAACCTTCCTACGAGCAGTACTTC

abundance: few
v_gene: TRBV15
d_gene: TRBD1
j_gene: TRBJ1-2
CDR3aa: CATSRDHRQGFYGYTF
CDR3nt: TGTGCCACCAGCAGAGATCATAGACAGGGGTTCTATGGCTACACCTTC

abundance: -
v_gene: TRBV21-1
d_gene: -
j_gene: TRBJ2-7
CDR3aa: CASSGPYEQYF
CDR3nt: TGTGCCAGCAGCGGCCCCTACGAGCAGTACTTC

abundance: -
v_gene: TRBV3-1/TRBV3-2
d_gene: -
j_gene: TRBJ1-6
CDR3aa: CASSFRITGRNNSPLHF
CDR3nt: TGTGCCAGCAGCTTCCGTATTACAGGGAGAAATAATTCACCCCTCCACTTT

abundance: -
v_gene: TRBV4-3
d_gene: TRBD1
j_gene: TRBJ2-2
CDR3aa: CASSQEGTGYAGELFF
CDR3nt: TGCGCCAGCAGCCAGGAGGGGACAGGGTACGCCGGGGAGCTGTTTTTT

abundance: once
v_gene: TRBV3-1/TRBV3-2
d_gene: TRBD2
j_gene: TRBJ2-5
CDR3aa: CASSQRTSGGIQETQYF
CDR3nt: TGTGCCAGCAGCCAAAGGACTAGCGGGGGAATTCAAGAGACCCAGTACTTC

abundance: -
v_gene: TRBV5-1
d_gene: TRBD2
j_gene: TRBJ2-1
CDR3aa: CASSAGIAGYNEQFF
CDR3nt: TGCGCCAGCAGCGCCGGGATAGCGGGGTATAATGAGCAGTTCTTC

abundance: -
v_gene: TRBV7-9
d_gene: -
j_gene: TRBJ1-6
CDR3aa: CASSLNSNSPLHF
CDR3nt: TGTGCCAGCAGCTTGAACAGTAATTCACCCCTCCACTTT

abundance: -
v_gene: TRBV7-8
d_gene: TRBD1
j_gene: TRBJ1-4
CDR3aa: CASSRTGWGEKLFF
CDR3nt: TGTGCCAGCAGCCGGACAGGGTGGGGGGAAAAACTGTTTTTT

abundance: -
v_gene: TRBV7-2
d_gene: -
j_gene: TRBJ1-6
CDR3aa: CASSENYRNSYNSPLHF
CDR3nt: TGTGCCAGCAGCGAAAACTACAGGAACTCCTATAATTCACCCCTCCACTTT

abundance: -
v_gene: TRBV27
d_gene: -
j_gene: TRBJ1-1
CDR3aa: CASSVYRDLNTEAFF
CDR3nt: TGTGCCAGCAGTGTATACAGAGATTTGAACACTGAAGCTTTCTTT